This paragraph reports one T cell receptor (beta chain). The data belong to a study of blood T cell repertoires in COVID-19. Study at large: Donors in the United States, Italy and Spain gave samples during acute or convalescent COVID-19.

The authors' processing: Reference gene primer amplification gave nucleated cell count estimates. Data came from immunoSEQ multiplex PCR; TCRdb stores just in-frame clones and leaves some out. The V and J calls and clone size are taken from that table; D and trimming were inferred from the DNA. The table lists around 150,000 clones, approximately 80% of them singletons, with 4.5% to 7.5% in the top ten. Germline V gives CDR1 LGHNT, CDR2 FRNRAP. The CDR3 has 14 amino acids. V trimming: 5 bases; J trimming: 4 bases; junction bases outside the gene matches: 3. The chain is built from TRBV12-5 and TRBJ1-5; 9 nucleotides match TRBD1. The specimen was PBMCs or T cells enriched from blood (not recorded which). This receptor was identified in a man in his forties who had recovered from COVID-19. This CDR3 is CASGLGTGNQPQHF. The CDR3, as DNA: TGTGCTAGTGGTCTGGGGACAGGGAATCAGCCCCAGCATTTT.